One and the same sample provided the 7 T cell receptor beta chains below, sequenced in a study of vaccination and CD4 T cells after COVID-19. The sample's treatment: approximately nine-day PBMC culture with coronavirus spike peptide pools or control peptides (ViraFEST assay). Sequencing of the DNA from cultured CD4+ T cells was carried out with the Oncomine TCR Beta short-read assay. TCRdb reprocessed the PCR reads with MiXCR, giving one entry per CDR3 protein. This table holds 9,900 or so distinct CDR3 sequences, approximately 29% found once. Which antigens these TCRs recognize remains unknown. The input for sequencing was CD4+ T cells from blood, cultured in vitro, taken after SARS-CoV-2 vaccination. These receptors all stem from a human donor who had recovered from COVID-19.

This chain links TRBV6-1 with TRBJ2-7; weak D call: TRBD1 (5 bases). V gave up 6 bases and J gave up 0 bases, with 21 bases separating them. This CDR3 region has 17 residues. Looked up from germline, CDR1 is MNHNS and CDR2 is SASEGT. In DNA form, the CDR3 reads TGTGCCAGCAGACCGACTGCAGGGCGCGCTATCTCCTACGAGCAGTACTTC. Translated: CASRPTAGRAISYEQYF.

In this sample, this clonotype is medium-sized (0.01 to 0.1%). The chain joins TRBV20-1 to TRBJ2-1; TRBD2 matches 12 bases. Germline CDR1 is DFQATT and CDR2 is SNEGSKA (reference sequence). V shed 5 bases, J shed 12 bases, and the junction held 11 bases outside the gene matches. This CDR3 has 14 amino acids. DNA for the CDR3: TGCAGTGCTCTCAATCGGCTAGCGGGAGGGGGGCAGTTCTTC. This encodes CSALNRLAGGGQFF.

CDR3 DNA sequence: TGCAGTGCTAAATTATTGGACTTCCGACGGGAGACCCAGTACTTC. Translating it yields CSAKLLDFRRETQYF. V usage is TRBV20-1 and J usage is TRBJ2-5; D might be TRBD2 (5 bases). This CDR3 is 15 amino acids long. V shed 4 bases and J shed 5 bases, with 20 bases lying between them. CDR1 and CDR2 (germline): DFQATT, SNEGSKA (reference sequence).

This clonotype was counted only a few times. This chain links TRBV7-2 with TRBJ1-5, with D perhaps matching TRBD1 (6 bases). CDR1 is SGHTA and CDR2 is FQGNSA in the germline V gene. This CDR3 has 16 residues. The V gene lost 1 base and the J gene lost 3 bases, with 13 bases spanning the gap. The CDR3 spells CASSLVGPGVNQPQHF. The CDR3 DNA follows: TGTGCCAGCAGCTTAGTTGGTCCAGGGGTCAATCAGCCCCAGCATTTT.

This chain joins TRBV30 and TRBJ1-6; D is possibly TRBD1 (5 bases). This CDR3 has 12 amino acids. CDR1 is GTSNPN, CDR2 SVGIG, per germline (reference sequence). V lost 5 bases to trimming and J lost 9 bases, with 11 bases between them. In DNA form, the CDR3 reads TGTGCCTGGCGCCGGGACCTTTCACCCCTCCACTTT. Its protein product is CAWRRDLSPLHF.

This clonotype was observed a few times. J is TRBJ1-5 and V is TRBV24-1; 9 positions agree with TRBD1. Germline trimming cut 5 bases from V and 4 bases from J; bases unmatched to any gene: 5. The CDR3 runs 15 residues. Germline V lookup: CDR1 KGHDR, CDR2 SFDVKD. In DNA form, the CDR3 reads TGTGCCACCAGTGTCACGGGACAGGGAAATCAGCCCCAGCATTTT. As protein: CATSVTGQGNQPQHF.

The rearrangement links TRBV7-3 to TRBJ2-7; TRBD1 agrees at 11 bases. The CDR3 length is 16 residues. Germline V CDR1 and CDR2: SGHTA, FQGTGA. V lost 5 bases to trimming and J lost 2 bases; unmatched junction nucleotides: 8. The CDR3 spells CASSPNGGQGAYEQYF. In DNA, the CDR3 is TGTGCCAGCAGCCCTAATGGGGGACAGGGGGCCTACGAGCAGTACTTC.